Following are 10 T cell receptor beta chains from one sample sequenced in a study of T cells expressing NK-cell markers. TCRdb reprocessed the 5' RACE reads, keeping one entry per CDR3 protein, no DNA. The table counts about 260,000 distinct CDR3 sequences; roughly 4.2% lies in the top ten. Sequencing input: blood T cells: a sorted CD56 or NKG2C T cell subset, CD4+ or CD8+ T cells, or bulk PBMC T cells (not recorded which). The receptors derive from a woman between 18 and 70 years old in good health.

The gene calls are TRBV29-1 and TRBJ2-1; TCRdb reports TRBD1, a call that lacks DNA to check it against. The CDR3 is 15 residues long. CDR1 and CDR2 (germline): SQVTM, ANQGSEA. CDR3 protein: CSGGQGPGTYIEQFF.

This chain uses TRBV3-1 with TRBJ2-7; without DNA, the TCRdb call of TRBD2 cannot be checked. The CDR3 has 13 amino acids. Germline CDR1 and CDR2: LGHDT and YNNKEL (reference sequence). CDR3 sequence: CASSQVSGEGQYF.

The chain carries TRBV25-1 and TRBJ1-2; TCRdb gives TRBD1 as the D gene, but with no DNA this cannot be confirmed. The CDR3 covers 15 residues. CDR1 MGHDK and CDR2 SYGVNS come from the germline V gene. CDR3 residues: CASSERTGANYGYTF.

The chain couples TRBV7-8 to TRBJ1-2. CDR1 is SGHVS, CDR2 FQNEAQ, per germline. This CDR3 is built from 11 residues. The CDR3 reads CASRGLYGYTF.

The chain uses TRBV20-1 and TRBJ2-1; lacking DNA, the TRBD2 call made by TCRdb goes unchecked. From germline, CDR1 is DFQATT and CDR2 SNEGSKA (reference sequence). The CDR3 spans 14 residues. CDR3 region: CSARERLAYNEQFF.

This rearrangement joins TRBV3-1 to TRBJ2-1; TCRdb indicates TRBD1, and absent DNA this call remains unverified. Germline CDR1 reads LGHDT; CDR2 reads YNNKEL (reference sequence). The CDR3 covers 17 residues. Here the CDR3 reads CASGQGFYPSSYNEQFF.

This sequence joins TRBV20-1 and TRBJ1-1. This CDR3 comprises 14 residues. Germline CDR1 is DFQATT and CDR2 is SNEGSKA (reference sequence). The CDR3 here is CSALGVQGNTEAFF.

The chain is built from TRBV12-3 or TRBV12-4 and TRBJ1-3. There are 14 residues in the CDR3. The CDR3 region is CASSTGRAGNTIYF.

This chain joins TRBV10-2 and TRBJ1-5; no DNA is available, so the TRBD1 call from TCRdb remains unchecked. Germline values: CDR1 WSHSY, CDR2 SAAADI. This CDR3 region has 14 residues. The CDR3 loop is CASSDRVGDQPQHF.

V is TRBV29-1 and J is TRBJ1-1. CDR3 length: 13 residues. The germline V gene encodes CDR1 SQVTM and CDR2 ANQGSEA. CDR3 region: CSVGHLGNTEAFF.